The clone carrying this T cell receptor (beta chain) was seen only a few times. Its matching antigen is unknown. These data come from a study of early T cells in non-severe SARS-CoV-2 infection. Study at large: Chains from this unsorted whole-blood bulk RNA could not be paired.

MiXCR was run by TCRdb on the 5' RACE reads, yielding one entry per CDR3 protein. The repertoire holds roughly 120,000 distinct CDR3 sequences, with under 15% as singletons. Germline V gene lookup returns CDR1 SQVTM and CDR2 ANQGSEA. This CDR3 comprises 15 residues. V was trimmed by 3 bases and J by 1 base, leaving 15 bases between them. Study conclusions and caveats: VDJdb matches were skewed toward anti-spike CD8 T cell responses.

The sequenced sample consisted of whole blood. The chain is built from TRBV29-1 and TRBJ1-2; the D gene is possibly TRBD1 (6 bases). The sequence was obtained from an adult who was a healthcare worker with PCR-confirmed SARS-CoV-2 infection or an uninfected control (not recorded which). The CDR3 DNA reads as TGCAGCGTTGACCCAGGGGCCTTCCTTAACTATGGCTACACCTTC. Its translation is CSVDPGAFLNYGYTF.